Sequencing of this T cell receptor beta chain was carried out in a study of blood T cell repertoires in COVID-19. Across the study: Whether acute or convalescent, the COVID-19 samples came from the United States, Italy and Spain. T cells, B-cell-depleted T cells, or PBMCs provided the cDNA or gDNA that served as material.

The V gene lost 4 bases and the J gene lost 17 bases, with 17 bases spanning the gap. This CDR3 spans 12 amino acids. Germline V gives CDR1 SEHNR, CDR2 FQNEAQ (reference sequence). Sequencing used immunoSEQ multiplex PCR; TCRdb keeps in-frame clones, though not all of them. The table records about 300,000 clones, over 75% of them present only once. The study drew participants aged about 18 to 89 years from about two dozen US areas. Assignment of participants to cohorts was predicated upon participant-reported clinical history. The chain carries TRBV7-9 and TRBJ1-4; TRBD1 might be the D (6 bases). Sequencing input: PBMCs or T cells enriched from blood (not recorded which). This clonotype originated in a man aged 25-45 years who had recovered from COVID-19. CDR3 coding DNA: TGTGCCAGCAGCTCGGAGCGGGGGCCCGCCTTTTTT. It yields the protein CASSSERGPAFF.